This T cell receptor beta chain was identified in a study of blood T cell repertoires in COVID-19. Study-level information: The United States, Italy and Spain supplied acute and convalescent COVID-19 samples.

Only in-frame clones appear in the TCRdb table, and some are missing; sequencing was by immunoSEQ multiplex PCR. The sample contains 110,000 to 150,000 clones, roughly 78% of which appear only once. The CDR3 has 13 residues. Trimming cost V 6 bases and J 5 bases, with 14 bases left between them. Germline V gene data show CDR1 as MNHEY and CDR2 as SVGEGT. The TCR sequence derives from a woman in her 50s who had recovered from COVID-19. The rearrangement links TRBV6-2 or TRBV6-3 to TRBJ2-7; perhaps TRBD1 as D (6 bases). Specimen: PBMCs or T cells enriched from blood (not recorded which). CDR3: CASSSQQGHEQYV. The CDR3 nucleotides read TGTGCCAGCAGCTCACAACAGGGTCACGAGCAGTACGTC.